The present TCR beta chain was sequenced within a study of blood T cell repertoires in COVID-19. Germline V gene data show CDR1 as MGHRA and CDR2 as YSYEKL. Trimming pared 4 bases from V and 0 bases from J, leaving 12 bases between. The CDR3 loop spans 15 amino acids. Sequencing was performed with immunoSEQ multiplex PCR; in TCRdb, only in-frame clones are kept and a portion is missing. This table holds about 290,000 clones, around 90% found once. The chain carries TRBV4-1 and TRBJ2-5, with a tentative D call TRBD2 (5 bases). This receptor was obtained from a woman between 35 and 50 years old who had recovered from COVID-19. Sequencing was done on a sample of PBMCs or T cells enriched from blood (not recorded which). CDR3 coding DNA: TGCGCCAGCAGCCGATCATCGAGGGACCAAGAGACCCAGTACTTC. Protein sequence: CASSRSSRDQETQYF.